The clone carrying this T cell receptor beta chain has ten or more counts. Measured with immunoSEQ multiplex PCR; TCRdb has only the in-frame clones, and not every one. The sample holds around 45,000 clones, and no clone turns up only once. The data originate from a study of T cell clonality in common variable immunodeficiency. The receptor's source is a person aged 18-70 years in good health. The sequencing input was peripheral blood mononuclear cells.

The DNA read from the CDR3 is TGTGCCAGTAGTTCGGAGGACAGGGGAATATGGACTGAA. This codes for CASSSEDRGIWTE. The complete CDR3 protein is CASSSEDRGIWTEAFF. J is TRBJ1-1 and V is TRBV19; 9 bases agree with TRBD1. Sequencing ends 3 residues short of the CDR3 end; the germline J gene provides the rest. CDR1 and CDR2 from the germline V gene are LNHDA and SQIVND (reference sequence). This CDR3 comprises 16 residues. The V and J ends lost 5 bases and 5 bases, in that order; junction bases with no gene match: 12.